This T cell receptor (beta chain) derives from a study of OX40 agonist ivuxolimab in advanced cancers. In its sample, this clone was seen a few times. Per the germline V gene, CDR1 is SGHAT and CDR2 is FQNNGV. The CDR3 contains 14 residues. Trimming removed 4 bases from V and 5 bases from J, with 11 bases in between. Autoimmune disease history or systemic immunosuppression meant exclusion. The method was immunoSEQ multiplex PCR; TCRdb's version includes in-frame clones alone and lacks a portion of them. The profile shows approximately 72,000 clones, 84% of them singletons. The receptor comes from an adult with an advanced solid tumor such as melanoma, head and neck, liver or kidney cancer. Specimen: CD4+ or CD8+ T cells sorted from blood, collected in a trial of the OX40 agonist ivuxolimab. The J gene is TRBJ2-2, the V gene TRBV11-2, with TRBD2 as a possible D gene (6 bases). The CDR3 DNA reads as TGTGCCAGCAGCTCAAGAAGCGGGACCGGGGAGCTGTTTTTT. Translated, it gives CASSSRSGTGELFF.